The present entry profiles one T cell receptor (beta chain) with its context. What it binds is not known. The immunoSEQ assay was v3.0, run at survey level. Generated by immunoSEQ multiplex PCR, the TCRdb table keeps only in-frame clones and is missing some. The top ten clones hold around 6.4% of a sample with 25,000 to 35,000 clones, about 94% of them seen once. The germline CDR1 and CDR2 sequences are SGDLS and YYNGEE. CDR3 length equals 15 residues. The V end was cut by 1 base, the J end by 0 bases, with 11 bases between. The data were taken from a study of long-term antiretroviral therapy in people with HIV. Study-wide results and caveats: Older ART regimens may have been in use when blood was drawn between the mid-2000s and the late 2010s. No data on ART adherence, viral resistance or therapy changes.

This receptor was taken from a middle-aged woman with HIV. The chain recombines TRBV9 with TRBJ2-7; D is undetermined. Source: unsorted PBMCs, taken roughly 6.3 years after starting antiretroviral therapy. The CDR3 nucleotides are TGTGCCAGCAGCGTATCGGCAGGAAACTCCTACGAGCAGTACTTC. Protein product: CASSVSAGNSYEQYF. Together with reference TRBV9 and TRBJ2-7, the CDR3 gives the full variable domain: DSGVTQTPKHLITATGQRVTLRCSPRSGDLSVYWYQQSLDQGLQFLIQYYNGEERAKGNILERFSAQQFPDLHSELNLSSLELGDSALYFCASSVSAGNSYEQYFGPGTRLTVT.